This T cell receptor (beta chain) is from a study of T cell changes during pregnancy in multiple sclerosis. Germline V gene lookup returns CDR1 MNHEY and CDR2 SVGAGI. The ends lost 7 bases at V and 2 bases at J; junction bases unmatched: 10. CDR3 length: 15 amino acids. Assay: immunoSEQ multiplex PCR; the TCRdb copy retains only in-frame clones and omits some. Among about 67,000 clones listed, roughly nine tenths were seen once. This specimen consisted of peripheral blood, obtained in the third trimester of pregnancy. This sequence joins TRBV6-5 and TRBJ2-7, with 8 bases fitting TRBD2. The clonotype comes from a female donor with multiple sclerosis, enrolled in a pregnancy study. The CDR3 DNA reads as TGTGCCAGCACTACTAGCGGACAGCGGGCCTACGAGCAGTACTTC. Its protein is CASTTSGQRAYEQYF.